The 29 T cell receptor beta chains below were found in one sample sequenced in a study of blood T cell repertoires in COVID-19. TCRdb keeps only in-frame clones here, not all; method: immunoSEQ multiplex PCR. The data show around 130,000 clones, about 86% seen once. Source material: PBMCs or T cells enriched from blood (not recorded which). These receptors came from a middle-aged man with acute COVID-19.

This chain uses TRBV6-5 with TRBJ1-2; 10 bases map to TRBD1. CDR1 and CDR2 from the germline V gene are MNHEY and SVGAGI. Germline trimming cut 7 bases from V and 1 base from J; bases unmatched to any gene: 6. This CDR3 contains 15 residues. The DNA for the CDR3 is TGTGCCAGCACCTGGACAGGGGGGGTTAACTATGGCTACACCTTC. As protein: CASTWTGGVNYGYTF.

Only one count was recorded for this clone. This rearrangement joins TRBV6-5 to TRBJ2-2; the D gene is possibly TRBD1 (6 bases). Deletions cut 8 bases from V and 3 bases from J, with 13 bases between. The CDR3 contains 14 residues. Germline loops: CDR1 MNHEY, CDR2 SVGAGI. CDR3 DNA sequence: TGTGCCAGCCATCTCAACAGGGACACCGGGGAGCTGTTTTTT. Encoded protein: CASHLNRDTGELFF.

The gene calls are TRBV2 and TRBJ2-5; TRBD1 might be the D (5 bases). Per germline, CDR1 SNHLY and CDR2 FYNNEI. CDR3 length: 13 residues. Deletions cut 6 bases from V and 10 bases from J, with 18 bases between. CDR3 loop: CASSSDTAGVQYF. The CDR3, as DNA: TGTGCCAGCAGCTCGGACACGGCCGGTGTCCAGTACTTC.

The chain employs TRBV29-1 and TRBJ1-1; 9 bases are a match to TRBD1. This CDR3 region has 15 residues. Germline V CDR1 and CDR2: SQVTM, ANQGSEA. Unmatched junction bases numbered 11, after V lost 4 bases and J lost 5 bases. The CDR3 nucleotides are TGCAGCGTTGTGGCGGGACAGGGAAGAAGGACTGAAGCTTTCTTT. Its protein is CSVVAGQGRRTEAFF.

This clone has more than one count but fewer than ten. This chain connects TRBV19 to TRBJ2-2; D not certain. The V and J ends lost 2 bases and 6 bases respectively, with 10 bases between them. CDR1 and CDR2 (germline): LNHDA, SQIVND (reference sequence). The CDR3 totals 14 residues. The CDR3 DNA sequence: TGTGCCAGTAGTATACAGGCGTCCGCCGGGGAGCTGTTTTTT. The encoded protein is CASSIQASAGELFF.

The sample holds a few counts of this clone. The chain uses TRBV3-1 (or the pseudogene TRBV3-2) and TRBJ1-3; 7 bases align to TRBD1. V was clipped by 4 bases and J by 7 bases; unmatched bases: 4. Germline V lookup: CDR1 LGHDT, CDR2 YNNKEL (reference sequence). This CDR3 is 13 amino acids long. The CDR3 loop reads CASSRGTANTIYF. The CDR3 DNA reads as TGTGCCAGCAGCCGCGGGACAGCCAACACCATATATTTT.

The chain employs TRBV27 and TRBJ2-2; no definite D call. The CDR3 has 13 residues. Trimming pared 2 bases from V and 4 bases from J, leaving 5 bases between. Germline assignment: CDR1 MNHEY and CDR2 SMNVEV (reference sequence). The CDR3 DNA is TGTGCCAGCAGTTTAAGACTCACCGGGGAGCTGTTTTTT. This translates into CASSLRLTGELFF.

J is TRBJ1-5 and V is TRBV5-6; TRBD1 might be the D (6 bases). V dropped 5 bases and J dropped 7 bases, with 16 bases sitting between them. The CDR3 is 14 amino acids. The germline gives CDR1 SGHDT, CDR2 YYEEEE. The CDR3 region is CASRKRGGGQPQHF. The CDR3 DNA follows: TGTGCCAGCAGGAAGAGGGGGGGCGGCCAGCCCCAGCATTTT. The whole variable domain, filled in from reference TRBV5-6 and TRBJ1-5, reads DAGVTQSPTHLIKTRGQQVTLRCSPKSGHDTVSWYQQALGQGPQFIFQYYEEEERQRGNFPDRFSGHQFPNYSSELNVNALLLGDSALYLCASRKRGGGQPQHFGDGTRLSIL.

The chain links TRBV19 to TRBJ2-1; D perhaps matches TRBD1 (5 bases). V dropped 5 bases and J dropped 0 bases, with 11 bases sitting between them. This CDR3 region has 15 residues. Per the germline V gene, CDR1 is LNHDA and CDR2 is SQIVND (reference sequence). The DNA of the CDR3 is TGTGCCAGTAGTTTTGCAAGGGGCTCCTACAATGAGCAGTTCTTC. Its translation is CASSFARGSYNEQFF.

The chain joins TRBV7-3 to TRBJ2-1, with 7 bases that match TRBD2. Looked up from germline, CDR1 is SGHTA and CDR2 is FQGTGA. CDR3 length: 16 residues. V shed 0 bases, J shed 8 bases, and the junction held 10 bases outside the gene matches. CDR3 sequence: CASSLTRGGSSHEQFF. The DNA of the CDR3 is TGTGCCAGCAGCTTAACGAGGGGCGGGAGTTCTCATGAGCAGTTCTTC.

The chain is built from TRBV20-1 and TRBJ1-1; 7 nucleotides align to TRBD1. CDR3 length: 11 amino acids. The ends lost 3 bases at V and 10 bases at J; junction bases unmatched: 5. Germline V gives CDR1 DFQATT, CDR2 SNEGSKA (reference sequence). The CDR3 spells CSARSGGRAFF. DNA for the CDR3: TGCAGTGCTAGGTCAGGGGGGAGAGCTTTCTTT.

The V and J genes are TRBV9 and TRBJ2-2; D remains unclear. This CDR3 contains 15 residues. V lost 4 bases and J lost 1, with 11 bases in between. Germline values: CDR1 SGDLS, CDR2 YYNGEE. CDR3 protein: CASSPTRVNTGELFF. The CDR3 DNA is TGTGCCAGCAGCCCTACGAGAGTGAACACCGGGGAGCTGTTTTTT.

CDR3 loop: CATSDRGTTGELFF. The CDR3 DNA follows: TGTGCCACCAGTGATAGGGGGACCACCGGGGAGCTGTTTTTT. This rearrangement joins TRBV24-1 to TRBJ2-2; weak D call: TRBD1 (6 bases). Germline V lookup: CDR1 KGHDR, CDR2 SFDVKD. Trimming removed 3 bases at V and 4 bases at J, with 8 bases between. There are 14 residues in the CDR3.

The chain links TRBV6-6 to TRBJ1-1; a possible D gene is TRBD1 (5 bases). The CDR3 is 15 amino acids. Per the germline V gene, CDR1 is MNHNY and CDR2 is SVGAGI (reference sequence). With 2 bases removed from V and 1 base from J, the gap between germline ends came to 11 bases. DNA of the CDR3: TGTGCCAGCAGTTACGCAGGGCCAGCGAACACTGAAGCTTTCTTT. It translates to CASSYAGPANTEAFF.

This sequence joins TRBV5-6 and TRBJ2-5; D not certain. The CDR3 spans 13 residues. V was clipped by 4 bases and J by 2 bases, with 9 bases between them. Germline CDR1 and CDR2: SGHDT and YYEEEE. CDR3 loop: CASSPTYQETQYF. Written as DNA, the CDR3 is TGTGCCAGCAGCCCCACATATCAAGAGACCCAGTACTTC.

This clone turned up a few times. The chain couples TRBV7-3 to TRBJ2-5; maybe TRBD2 (6 bases). This CDR3 contains 18 residues. V was pared by 5 bases and J by 6 bases, with 28 bases between. Germline CDR1 SGHTA, CDR2 FQGTGA. CDR3 nucleotides: TGTGCCAGCAGCCCAGGAGCAGACGGGAGTGGTTTGGGAAAGACCCAGTACTTC. Translating gives CASSPGADGSGLGKTQYF.

This clone was detected only once. CDR3 region: CASSEIAKEGLNGGYTF. CDR3 DNA sequence: TGTGCCAGCAGTGAAATAGCCAAAGAGGGCTTAAATGGGGGCTACACCTTC. The J gene is TRBJ1-2, the V gene TRBV6-1; D is unresolved. V was trimmed by 2 bases and J by 8 bases, leaving 24 bases between them. Germline assignment: CDR1 MNHNS and CDR2 SASEGT. This CDR3 spans 17 amino acids.

This clone came up once. The rearrangement uses TRBV6-5 and TRBJ1-6, with D perhaps TRBD1 (5 bases). CDR3 length: 13 amino acids. V was pared by 7 bases and J by 8 bases, with 12 bases between. Per the germline V gene, CDR1 is MNHEY and CDR2 is SVGAGI. CDR3 region: CASTQGLDSPLHF. For the CDR3, the DNA is TGTGCCAGCACCCAGGGTCTAGATTCACCCCTCCACTTT.

The V and J genes are TRBV3-1 (or the pseudogene TRBV3-2) and TRBJ1-3, with D possibly TRBD1 on 5 matching bases. The CDR3 covers 15 residues. The ends were cut back, 6 bases at V and 0 bases at J, with 12 bases in the middle. CDR1 LGHDT and CDR2 YNNKEL come from the germline V gene (reference sequence). CDR3 loop: CASSYDSPSGNTIYF. CDR3 nucleotide sequence: TGTGCCAGCAGTTATGACAGTCCCTCTGGAAACACCATATATTTT.

This chain connects TRBV24-1 to TRBJ1-2; D unclear. Looked up from germline, CDR1 is KGHDR and CDR2 is SFDVKD. Trimming left V 3 bases short and J 4 bases short, with 11 bases between. CDR3 length: 14 amino acids. The CDR3 DNA reads as TGTGCCACCAGTGATCCGGGAGGATCCTATGGCTACACCTTC. It translates to CATSDPGGSYGYTF.

The rearrangement joins TRBV27 to TRBJ1-5; 7 bases fit TRBD1. Germline CDR1 and CDR2: MNHEY and SMNVEV (reference sequence). V dropped 5 bases and J dropped 2; count of bases not matched to a gene: 9. CDR3 size: 16 residues. CDR3: CASSPFYRGGNQPQHF. The DNA for the CDR3 is TGTGCCAGCAGTCCCTTCTACAGGGGAGGCAATCAGCCCCAGCATTTT.

This chain's CDR3 is CASRFNGGGEQYF. The CDR3, as DNA: TGTGCCAGCAGATTTAACGGTGGGGGGGAGCAGTACTTC. The rearrangement links TRBV27 to TRBJ2-7; D may be TRBD2 (6 bases). The V end was cut by 6 bases, the J end by 7 bases, with 16 bases between. The CDR3 contains 13 residues. Germline lookup yields CDR1 MNHEY and CDR2 SMNVEV (reference sequence).

The chain employs TRBV7-9 and TRBJ1-2; tentative D call: TRBD1 (5 bases). In germline, CDR1 is SEHNR, CDR2 FQNEAQ (reference sequence). The CDR3 runs 10 residues. The CDR3, as DNA: TGTGTCACCCATGGGGCGGGCTACACCTTC. This gives the protein CVTHGAGYTF.

This chain uses TRBV6-1 with TRBJ1-5, with D possibly TRBD1 on 6 matching bases. V was shortened by 8 bases and J by 7 bases, with 18 bases between the two germline ends. The CDR3 runs 14 residues. The germline gives CDR1 MNHNS, CDR2 SASEGT. The CDR3: CASDASGAGQPQHF. The CDR3 coding sequence is TGTGCCAGCGACGCCTCAGGGGCCGGGCAGCCCCAGCATTTT.

In its sample, this clone was seen once. The chain combines TRBV7-8 with TRBJ2-1, with 8 bases aligning to TRBD2. V shed 1 base and J 0 bases; nucleotides not matched to a gene: 5. This CDR3 is built from 17 residues. The V gene's germline CDR1 is SGHVS and CDR2 FQNEAQ. CDR3 DNA sequence: TGTGCCAGCAGCTTAGAGACTAGCGAGGACTCCTACAATGAGCAGTTCTTC. This sequence encodes CASSLETSEDSYNEQFF.

This chain uses TRBV5-1 with TRBJ1-4; no firm D call. V gave up 0 bases and J gave up 5 bases, with 5 bases separating them. The CDR3 is 13 residues long. The germline V gene encodes CDR1 SGHRS and CDR2 YFSETQ. The CDR3 spells CASSLGQNEKLFF. The CDR3 nucleotides are TGCGCCAGCAGCTTGGGGCAGAATGAAAAACTGTTTTTT.

This chain joins TRBV6-5 and TRBJ1-1, with D maybe TRBD1 (6 bases). With 0 bases removed from V and 2 bases from J, the gap between germline ends came to 7 bases. The length of the CDR3 is 14 residues. Germline loops: CDR1 MNHEY, CDR2 SVGAGI. CDR3 residues: CASSYSQGNTEAFF. CDR3 in DNA: TGTGCCAGCAGTTACTCACAGGGAAACACTGAAGCTTTCTTT.

The genes are TRBV5-1 and TRBJ2-1, with 8 bases fitting TRBD1. The CDR3 is 14 residues long. CDR1 SGHRS and CDR2 YFSETQ come from the germline V gene. With V trimmed by 4 bases and J by 9 bases, 9 bases remained unmatched. The CDR3 sequence is CASSTGQGNTEQFF. CDR3 coding DNA: TGCGCCAGCAGCACTGGACAGGGAAATACTGAGCAGTTCTTC.

The rearrangement joins TRBV21-1 to TRBJ2-7; TRBD1, the table's D call, lacks a check against the DNA. TRBV21-1 represents a pseudogene. The CDR3 loop spans 16 amino acids. CDR3 region: CASSKVVQVSSYEQYF. CDR3 sequence (DNA): TGTGCCAGCAGCAAAGTAGTGCAGGTAAGCTCCTACGAGCAGTACTTC.